A selection of T cell receptor beta chains follows, all from one sample in a study of breast tumors, draining lymph nodes, adjacent tissues. TCRdb used MiXCR to reprocess the multiplex PCR reads, holding one entry per CDR3 protein. The sample consists of 200,000 to 300,000 distinct CDR3 sequences, over 25% of them appearing once. Input material: axillary lymph node tissue. These receptors were collected from a female donor with breast cancer. Some clones in this sample may be carry-over from other donors' samples. Each CDR3 is given with its conserved first and last residue. The order of the fields is clone size, V gene, J gene, D gene, CDR3 protein, CDR3 DNA. A D gene is named only where the DNA matches it firmly. Expanded clones get a size class; other rows say once, few or many, or leave the size out.

many	TRBV7-2	TRBJ2-2	TRBD2	CASSLYGRTTNTGELFF	TGTGCCAGCAGCTTGTACGGGAGGACGACGAACACCGGGGAGCTGTTTTTT
.	TRBV10-1	TRBJ1-4	.	CASSGAGGPRSEQNEKLFF	TGCGCCAGCAGTGGGGCGGGAGGGCCGAGGTCCGAGCAGAATGAAAAACTGTTTTTT
many	TRBV20-1	TRBJ2-7	TRBD2	CSARDRKRESSYEQYF	TGCAGTGCTAGAGATCGGAAGCGGGAGAGCTCCTACGAGCAGTACTTC
few	TRBV9	TRBJ2-5	.	CASSGDGGSVTQYF	TGTGCCAGCAGCGGCGACGGAGGTTCCGTGACCCAGTACTTC
many	TRBV7-2	TRBJ2-1	.	CASSLMGMGAYNEQFF	TGTGCCAGCAGCTTAATGGGGATGGGGGCCTACAATGAGCAGTTCTTC
many	TRBV12-3/TRBV12-4	TRBJ1-5	TRBD1	CASRHRTGGDQPQHF	TGTGCCAGCAGGCACCGGACAGGGGGCGATCAGCCCCAGCATTTT
many	TRBV20-1	TRBJ2-1	.	CSASDPGQGSYNEQFF	TGCAGTGCTAGCGACCCAGGGCAGGGGTCCTACAATGAGCAGTTCTTC
.	TRBV6-1	TRBJ1-5	.	CASVPGLQVLQPQHF	TGTGCCAGCGTACCGGGGCTCCAGGTCCTTCAGCCCCAGCATTTT
many	TRBV19	TRBJ1-5	.	CASSRTSSGNQPQHF	TGTGCCAGTAGTAGGACCAGCTCTGGCAATCAGCCCCAGCATTTT
many	TRBV11-3	TRBJ2-1	TRBD2	CASSTGLAGGGTEQFF	TGTGCCAGCAGCACTGGACTAGCGGGAGGGGGAACTGAGCAGTTCTTC
.	TRBV6-2/TRBV6-3	TRBJ1-2	.	CASSLRDTRYGYTF	TGTGCCAGCAGTCTCCGGGACACACGCTATGGCTACACCTTC
.	TRBV5-1	TRBJ2-5	.	CASSYSSVIGTQYF	TGCGCCAGCAGCTACTCTTCCGTCATCGGGACCCAGTACTTC
.	TRBV27	TRBJ2-1	TRBD2	CASSLSGGWANEQFF	TGTGCCAGCAGCCTATCGGGGGGGTGGGCCAATGAGCAGTTCTTC
many	TRBV9	TRBJ2-7	.	CASSPRQGSYEQYF	TGTGCCAGCAGCCCCCGTCAGGGCTCCTACGAGCAGTACTTC
many	TRBV20-1	TRBJ2-2	TRBD2	CSAIVKTSGPNTGELFF	TGCAGTGCTATAGTTAAGACTAGCGGGCCCAACACCGGGGAGCTGTTTTTT
many	TRBV6-1	TRBJ2-7	.	CASSRGQGLVYEQYF	TGTGCCAGCAGCCGAGGGCAGGGTTTAGTCTACGAGCAGTACTTC
.	TRBV20-1	TRBJ2-7	TRBD1	CSAREGQGRTYEQYF	TGCAGTGCTAGGGAAGGACAGGGCCGGACCTACGAGCAGTACTTC
.	TRBV27	TRBJ1-5	TRBD1	CASSLVGGGNQHQHF	TGTGCCAGCAGTTTAGTAGGGGGCGGCAATCAGCACCAGCATTTT
many	TRBV7-8	TRBJ2-3	.	CASSFLPGTSTDTQYF	TGTGCCAGCAGCTTCTTGCCCGGGACTAGCACAGATACGCAGTATTTT
many	TRBV4-1	TRBJ2-1	.	CASSQDRGGSYNEQFF	TGCGCCAGCAGCCAAGATCGAGGGGGGTCTTACAATGAGCAGTTCTTC